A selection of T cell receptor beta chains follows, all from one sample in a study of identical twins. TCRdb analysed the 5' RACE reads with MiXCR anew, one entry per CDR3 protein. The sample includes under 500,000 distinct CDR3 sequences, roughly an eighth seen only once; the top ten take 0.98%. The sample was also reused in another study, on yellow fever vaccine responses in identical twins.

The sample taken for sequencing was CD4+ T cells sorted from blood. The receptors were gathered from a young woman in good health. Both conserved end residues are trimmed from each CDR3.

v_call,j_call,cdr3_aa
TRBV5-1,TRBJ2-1,ASSLGVLAGTNEQF
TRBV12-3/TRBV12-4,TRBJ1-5,ASRGQGEQPQH
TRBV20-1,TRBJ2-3,SATRTSGGAVDTQY
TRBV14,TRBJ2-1,ASSHHDSSGAVAGNEQF
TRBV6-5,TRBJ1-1,ASSYRRRGQGAMGAF
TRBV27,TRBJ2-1,ASSSDNNEQF
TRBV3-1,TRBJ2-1,ASRDPRDGNEQF
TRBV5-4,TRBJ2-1,ASSLGLYNNEQF
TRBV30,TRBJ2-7,AWTGGYEQY
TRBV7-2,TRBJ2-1,ASSLRTGGFSEQF
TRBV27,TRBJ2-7,ASSLSSGIPTYEQY
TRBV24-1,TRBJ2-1,ATSSRPPLYEQF
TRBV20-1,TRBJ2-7,SARDPPANEQY
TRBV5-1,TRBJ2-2,ASSFVQGTGELF
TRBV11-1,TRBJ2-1,ASNSGADYNEQF
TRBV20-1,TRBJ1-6,SADTGVSSYNSPLH
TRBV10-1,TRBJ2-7,ASSPKRGWAEQY
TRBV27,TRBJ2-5,ASSPGTAGGTQY
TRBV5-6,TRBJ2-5,ASSSVETQY
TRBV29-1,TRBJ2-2,SVPGTGYAGELF
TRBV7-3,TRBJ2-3,ASSSGLMDTQY
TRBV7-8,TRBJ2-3,ASSPTGLAGGPDTQY
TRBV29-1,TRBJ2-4,SVRGTELAKNIQY
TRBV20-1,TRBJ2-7,SGTGPHEQY
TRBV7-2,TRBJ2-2,ASSLGLAFGELF
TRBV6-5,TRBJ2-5,ASTETQY
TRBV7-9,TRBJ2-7,ASSPQGQRSYEQY
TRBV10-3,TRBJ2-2,AISPLTGNTGELF
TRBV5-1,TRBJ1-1,ASSLVGTATEAF
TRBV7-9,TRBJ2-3,ASSHSLGHTDTQY
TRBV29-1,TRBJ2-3,SASGTVREDTQY
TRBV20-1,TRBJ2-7,SARDQTGAVGEQY
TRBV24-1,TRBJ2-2,ATSDLPGQGDAGELF
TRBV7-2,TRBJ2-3,ASSLIRGTSTDTQY
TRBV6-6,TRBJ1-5,ASRIRTNQPQH
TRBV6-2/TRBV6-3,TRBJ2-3,ASTELAGPSEDTQY
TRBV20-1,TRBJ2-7,SAPYTSYEQY
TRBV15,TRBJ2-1,ATSRVNPGVGEQF
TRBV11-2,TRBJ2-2,ASRVTAGELF
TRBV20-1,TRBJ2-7,SARKVASYEQY
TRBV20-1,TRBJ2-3,SASAADTQY
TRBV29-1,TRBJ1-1,SDWRGLNTEAF
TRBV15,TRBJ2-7,ATSARKSSYEQY
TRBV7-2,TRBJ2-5,ASSYGDRAQETQY
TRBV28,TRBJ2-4,ASSLNEGGNKNIQY
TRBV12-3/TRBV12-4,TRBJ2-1,ASSYYNEQF
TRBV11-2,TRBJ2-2,ASSTRAGELF
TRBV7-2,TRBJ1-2,ASSLLPGQGSNYGYT
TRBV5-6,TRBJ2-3,ASSFVGAGDTQY
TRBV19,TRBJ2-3,ASSIAGGSDTQY